This TCR beta chain was sequenced for a study of blood T cell repertoires in COVID-19 (dated by TCRdb to the early 2020s). At the level of the whole study: Collaborator samples came from the United States, Italy and Spain and covered acute and convalescent phases of COVID-19. The material from the prospective study consisted of cDNA or gDNA derived from T cells, B-cell-depleted T cells, or PBMCs. The dataset comprised deeply sampled blood TCRbeta repertoires from subjects exposed to, actively infected with, or recovered from COVID-19. The repertoires were made available in a free public database intended to serve as a resource for research on the immune response to SARS-CoV-2. The samples were drawn from the first 160 participants of the ongoing ImmuneRACE study and from over 950 subjects provided by 6 global collaborators. Sample metadata almost always included a de-identified subject ID, COVID-19 status, age in years and sex. Where available, HLA class I and class II types were taken from metadata supplied by the sample provider and were not determined by assay-based typing. General study outcomes and caveats: How much clinical and demographic metadata was included differed by source and by participant, and the metadata was provided uncurated.

TCRbeta CDR3 regions were amplified from genomic DNA using the immunoSEQ Assay, a bias-controlled multiplex PCR. The original pipeline was this. The number of nucleated cells in each sample was estimated by amplification of reference gene primers within the assay. Sequence reads were collapsed and filtered to measure the absolute abundance of every unique TCRbeta CDR3 rearrangement. For each sample, productive Simpson clonality was calculated as the square root of Simpson's diversity index over productive rearrangements. Imported from immuneACCESS, the table was reduced by TCRdb to in-frame sequences with V and J called. These copies leave out some clones; in studies compared against another copy, an unresolved V gene accounts for under half, and the cause of the remainder is not known. The V and J calls and clone size were taken over from that table, and D and trimming were inferred from the DNA. Across this sample there are 200,000 to 250,000 clones, with roughly 90% seen only once. The ten most abundant clones make up less than 3% of the sample.

As to this clone: Its antigen specificity is not known. No much larger clone exists at a distance of one base, and base qualities are not known.

Whole blood was collected in K2EDTA tubes by collaborating institutions according to the institutions' own protocols. For TCRbeta analysis, collaborators shipped samples in one of three forms: frozen whole blood, isolated PBMCs, or DNA extracted from either of those sample types. The junction carries 9 bases between V and J, which are trimmed by 0 bases and 1 base respectively. The CDR3 has 15 amino acids, counting the end cysteine and phenylalanine. This entry keeps only the CDR3 DNA: 45 bases, framed from base 1. Reading the germline V gene gives CDR1 MGHRA and CDR2 YSYEKL. This sequence originates from an older woman with acute or convalescent COVID-19. The rearranged chain carries TRBV4-1 and TRBJ1-1; too little of a D gene remains to name it. The specimen was peripheral blood. The DNA is TGCGCCAGCAGCCAAGATACGGGAAGGAACACTGAAGCTTTCTTT. It encodes CASSQDTGRNTEAFF.